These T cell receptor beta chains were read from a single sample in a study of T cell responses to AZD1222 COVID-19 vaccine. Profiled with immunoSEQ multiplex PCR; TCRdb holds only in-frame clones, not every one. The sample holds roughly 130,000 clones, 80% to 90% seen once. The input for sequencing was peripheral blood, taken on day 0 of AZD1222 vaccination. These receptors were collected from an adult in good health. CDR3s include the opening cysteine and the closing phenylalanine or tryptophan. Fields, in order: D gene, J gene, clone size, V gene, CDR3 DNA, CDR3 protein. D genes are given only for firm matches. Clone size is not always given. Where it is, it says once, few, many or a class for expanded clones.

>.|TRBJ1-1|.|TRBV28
TGTGCCAGCACCATTTTTCGGGGCACTGAAGCTTTCTTT
CASTIFRGTEAFF
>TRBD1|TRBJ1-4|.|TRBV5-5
TGTGCCAGCAGCTTGGGCCGACAGGGGATTACTAATGAAAAACTGTTTTTT
CASSLGRQGITNEKLFF
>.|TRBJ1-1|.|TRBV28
TGTGCCAGCAGAACCATCCGTCGAATCAGGGGAGAGGATGAAGCTTTCTTT
CASRTIRRIRGEDEAFF
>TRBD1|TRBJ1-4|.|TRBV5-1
TGCGCCAGCAGCTGGGGGGACAGAGAAAAAGGTGAAAAACTGTTTTTT
CASSWGDREKGEKLFF
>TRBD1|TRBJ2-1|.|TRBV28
TGTGCCAGCAGTTCAACAGGGGGCCGAAATGAGCAGTTCTTC
CASSSTGGRNEQFF
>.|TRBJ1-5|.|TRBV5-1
TGCGCCAGCAGCGCGTCCCCAAATCAGCCCCAGCATTTT
CASSASPNQPQHF
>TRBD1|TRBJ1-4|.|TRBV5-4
TGTGCCAGCAGCTTGGCCGGACAGGGGGAAAAACTGTTTTTT
CASSLAGQGEKLFF
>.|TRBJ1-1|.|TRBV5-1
TGCGCCAGCAGCTGGGGGTTGGAGAACACTGAGGCTTTCTTT
CASSWGLENTEAFF
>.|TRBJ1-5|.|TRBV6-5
TGTGCCAGCAGTCTAAAGGCAGGTATCAATCAGCCCCAGCATTTT
CASSLKAGINQPQHF
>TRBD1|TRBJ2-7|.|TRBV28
TGTGCCAGCATTTACGGGACAGGGGTCAACGAGCAGTACTTC
CASIYGTGVNEQYF
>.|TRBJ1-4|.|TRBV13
TGTGCCAGCAGCTTGGGGCCTGAAAAACTGTTTTTT
CASSLGPEKLFF
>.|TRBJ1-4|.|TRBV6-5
TGTGCCAGCAGTTACCCGGGGGGAGGGCCGCGGGAAAAACTGTTTTTT
CASSYPGGGPREKLFF
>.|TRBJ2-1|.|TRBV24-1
TGTGCCACCAGTGATGTACAGGGCTCCTACAATGAGCAGTTCTTC
CATSDVQGSYNEQFF
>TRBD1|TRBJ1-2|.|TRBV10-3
TGTGCCATCAGTGAAGACAGGGGGAGGATCTATGGCTACACCTTC
CAISEDRGRIYGYTF
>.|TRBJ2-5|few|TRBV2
TGTGCCAGCAGTGGTCCGTTTAGGGAGACCCAGTACTTC
CASSGPFRETQYF
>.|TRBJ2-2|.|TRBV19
TGTGCCAGTAGCGACAGGCCTCGGGGGACCGGGGAGCTGTTTTTT
CASSDRPRGTGELFF
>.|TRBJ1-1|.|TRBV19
TGTGCCAGTAGCAGCTCCCCAAACCTGAACACTGAAGCTTTCTTT
CASSSSPNLNTEAFF
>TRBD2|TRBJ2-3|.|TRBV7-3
TGTGCCAGCAGCTCGAGCGGGGGGGCGTCAGATACGCAGTATTTT
CASSSSGGASDTQYF
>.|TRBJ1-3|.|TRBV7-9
TGTGCCAGCAGCTCGACCCTCGGGCGCGCTGGAAACACCATATATTTT
CASSSTLGRAGNTIYF
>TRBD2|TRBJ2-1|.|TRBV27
TGTGCCAGCAGTCGAGCGGGGGCGAACTACAATGAGCAGTTCTTC
CASSRAGANYNEQFF
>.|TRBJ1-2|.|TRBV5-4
TGTGCCAGCAGCTTGCGTCAGCCTACTTGGGGCTACACCTTC
CASSLRQPTWGYTF
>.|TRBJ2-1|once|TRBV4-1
TGCGCCAGCAGCCGCCCCAATACGGGTTCCGGAGAGCAGTTCTTC
CASSRPNTGSGEQFF
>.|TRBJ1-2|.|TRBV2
TGTGCCATCACGACAGAGACCTATGGCTACACCTTC
CAITTETYGYTF
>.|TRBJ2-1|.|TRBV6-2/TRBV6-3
TGTGCCAGCAGCCGAACAGCCCAGGGGGAGCAGTTCTTC
CASSRTAQGEQFF